This TCR beta chain was profiled in a study of T-cell memory formation after mild COVID-19. Turning to the study itself: Across donors, TCR clusters were largely donor specific. Study-level points and caveats: Memory sampled before infection contained some responding clones, suggesting cross-reactive memory joined. CD4+ contracting clones were mainly CM and EM; CD8+ ones, EMRA.

Details on this clonotype: As yet, its antigen is unknown.

With constant-segment primers, 5'RACE yielded cDNA libraries of TCR alpha and TCR beta that carried sample barcodes and UMIs. Each CDR3 protein gets one entry after TCRdb re-called the 5' RACE reads with MiXCR. This table has several thousand distinct CDR3 sequences, roughly 44% appearing once. Germline assignment: CDR1 SEHNR and CDR2 FQNEAQ (reference sequence). The CDR3 is 15 residues long. V shed 5 bases and J 5 bases; nucleotides not matched to a gene: 3. The chain links TRBV7-9 to TRBJ2-5; the match to TRBD2 covers 15 bases. Sequencing used PBMCs or a T cell subset sorted from them (not recorded which). This clonotype was obtained from an adult who had mild COVID-19 (a few samples of this study predate the infection). Cell type and time point are not known. DNA of the CDR3: TGTGCCAGCAGCCCGGGACTAGCGGGAGGCGAGACCCAGTACTTC. This gives the protein CASSPGLAGGETQYF.